This TCR beta chain is from a study of T-cell reconstitution after alpha-beta-depleted transplantation in children. Unique molecular identifiers were incorporated during preparation of the TCRbeta library. TCRdb used MiXCR to reprocess the PCR reads, holding one entry per CDR3 protein. The sample shows 500,000 to 600,000 distinct CDR3 sequences, over 20% of them seen only once. Study-level findings and limits: It was reported that alpha-beta T cells came from several hundred expanded graft clones (about two months after transplant). At day 60, the high TCRbeta diversity found in some patients originated from recipient T cells and thymic progenitors that had survived. Newly produced T cells mostly provided counts and TCRbeta diversity after one year, as hyperexpanded clones declined.

With respect to this clonotype: Its specificity is not known.

CDR1 is PRHDT, CDR2 FYEKMQ, per germline (reference sequence). V shed 0 bases and J shed 3 bases, with 12 bases lying between them. CDR3 size: 15 residues. The specimen comprised PBMCs, sampled before TCRalphabeta/CD19-depleted stem cell transplant. This chain uses TRBV13 with TRBJ2-7, with a possible D match to TRBD2 (5 bases). This receptor was taken from a boy under two years old with Wiskott-Aldrich syndrome, due to receive a stem cell transplant. The CDR3, as DNA: TGTGCCAGCAGCTTAGGGGGGAGAGCTAACTACGAGCAGTACTTC. This gives the protein CASSLGGRANYEQYF.